This record covers a single T cell receptor beta chain. As yet, its antigen is unknown. The study ran its PCR with 60 Vbeta and 13 Jbeta primers. Sequenced by immunoSEQ multiplex PCR; TCRdb stores in-frame clones only, minus some. Seen here are about 200,000 clones, roughly 80% observed once, and the top ten hold less than 3%. CDR1 is SEHNR, CDR2 FQNEAQ, per germline (reference sequence). V was pared by 5 bases and J by 2 bases, with 4 bases between. CDR3 length: 12 residues. The sample belongs to a study of cytomegalovirus exposure and HLA in healthy donors. Study-wide context: Of the donors genotyped, several hundred in all, over 80% fell in the Caucasian-associated ancestry cluster. General observations from the study: Investigators reported 164 TCR beta chains as tied to cytomegalovirus. Most subjects had HLA-A and HLA-B alleles reportedly predicted accurately by TCR beta sequences. In a later analysis, TCR beta V- and J-gene trimming showed a link to a missense DCLRE1C variant.

This chain uses TRBV7-9 with TRBJ1-5, with D unclear. The TCR sequence derives from a woman aged 40 to 50 in good health and CMV-seronegative. The specimen sequenced was PBMCs. This CDR3 is CASSVGNQPQHF. CDR3 bases: TGTGCCAGCAGCGTCGGCAATCAGCCCCAGCATTTT.